This T cell receptor beta chain was captured in a study of cytomegalovirus exposure and HLA in healthy donors. Regarding the study as a whole: Later analysis reportedly placed an Asian-associated ancestry cluster below the roughly 630-donor mean in N-insertions. The study labeled more than 150 TCR beta chains cytomegalovirus-associated.

V was cut by 3 bases and J by 4 bases, with 12 bases left in between. This CDR3 contains 15 residues. CDR1 MNHEY and CDR2 SMNVEV come from the germline V gene (reference sequence). Use of 60 Vbeta and 13 Jbeta primers characterized the PCR. The repertoire was sequenced with immunoSEQ multiplex PCR; TCRdb's copy has only in-frame clones and lacks some. In the table there are about 82,000 clones, roughly 64% of which are singletons. Comments on this clone: Its matching antigen is unknown.

The sequencing input was PBMCs. The sequence was collected from a woman aged 40 to 50 in good health and CMV-seropositive. This chain uses TRBV27 with TRBJ2-2, with D possibly matching TRBD1 (5 bases). The CDR3, as DNA: TGTGCCAGCAGTTTCACCAGGGCCGGCACCGGGGAGCTGTTTTTT. Its translation is CASSFTRAGTGELFF.